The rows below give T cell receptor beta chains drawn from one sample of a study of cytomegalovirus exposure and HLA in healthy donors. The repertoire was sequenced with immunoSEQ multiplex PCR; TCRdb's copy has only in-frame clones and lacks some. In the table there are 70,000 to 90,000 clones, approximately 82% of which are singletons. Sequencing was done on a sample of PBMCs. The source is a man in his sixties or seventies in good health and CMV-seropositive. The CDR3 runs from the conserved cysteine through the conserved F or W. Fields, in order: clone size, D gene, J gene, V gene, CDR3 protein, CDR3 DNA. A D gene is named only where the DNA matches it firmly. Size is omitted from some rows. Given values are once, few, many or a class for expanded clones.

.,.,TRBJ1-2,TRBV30,CAWSSGNYGYTF,TGTGCCTGGAGTTCGGGTAACTATGGCTACACCTTC
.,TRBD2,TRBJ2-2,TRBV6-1,CASSEPGLAGDDTGELFF,TGTGCCAGCAGTGAACCGGGACTAGCGGGAGATGATACCGGGGAGCTGTTTTTT
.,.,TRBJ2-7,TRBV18,CASSPAVTYEQYF,TGTGCCAGCTCACCCGCGGTGACCTACGAGCAGTACTTC
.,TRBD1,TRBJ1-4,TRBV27,CASSLRQGPEKLFF,TGTGCCAGCAGTCTAAGACAGGGGCCGGAAAAACTGTTTTTT
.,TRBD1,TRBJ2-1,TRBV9,CASSVVGQGYNEQFF,TGTGCCAGCAGCGTAGTGGGACAGGGTTACAATGAGCAGTTCTTC
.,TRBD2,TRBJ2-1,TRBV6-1,CASSDLGLASGNEQFF,TGTGCCAGCAGTGATCTAGGACTAGCGTCGGGGAATGAGCAGTTCTTC
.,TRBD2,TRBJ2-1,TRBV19,CASSTVAGGINEQFF,TGTGCCAGTAGTACAGTGGCGGGAGGAATAAATGAGCAGTTCTTC
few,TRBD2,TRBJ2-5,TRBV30,CAWRLAGTETQYF,TGTGCCTGGAGGCTAGCGGGAACAGAGACCCAGTACTTC
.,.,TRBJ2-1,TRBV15,CATSREGGYNEQFF,TGTGCCACCAGCAGAGAGGGGGGATACAATGAGCAGTTCTTC
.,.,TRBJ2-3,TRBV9,CASSVGGFSTDTQYF,TGTGCCAGCAGCGTTGGGGGCTTCAGCACAGATACGCAGTATTTT
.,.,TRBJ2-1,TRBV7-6,CASSLAPGNNEQFF,TGTGCCAGCAGCTTAGCGCCCGGGAACAATGAGCAGTTCTTC
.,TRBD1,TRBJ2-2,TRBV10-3,CAISGTGSSNTGELFF,TGTGCCATCAGTGGGACAGGGTCCAGTAACACCGGGGAGCTGTTTTTT
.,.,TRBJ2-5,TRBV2,CASSQRRYQETQYF,TGTGCCAGCAGCCAGAGGAGGTACCAAGAGACCCAGTACTTC
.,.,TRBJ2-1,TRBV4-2,CASSPGIGGPYNEQFF,TGTGCCAGCAGCCCGGGAATAGGCGGTCCCTACAATGAGCAGTTCTTC
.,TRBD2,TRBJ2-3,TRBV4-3,CASSQEAASGGDTQYF,TGCGCCAGCAGCCAGGAGGCCGCTAGCGGGGGCGATACGCAGTATTTT
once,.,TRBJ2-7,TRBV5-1,CASSLAMGATRTSSYEQYF,TGCGCCAGCAGCTTGGCCATGGGAGCTACTAGAACAAGCTCCTACGAGCAGTACTTC
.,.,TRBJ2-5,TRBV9,CASSVGTGQQETQYF,TGTGCCAGCAGCGTAGGAACAGGACAACAAGAGACCCAGTACTTC
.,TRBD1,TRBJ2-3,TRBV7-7,CASSGGTGSPDTQYF,TGTGCCAGCAGCGGGGGGACAGGGAGTCCAGATACGCAGTATTTT
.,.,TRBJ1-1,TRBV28,CASIPGQRNTEAFF,TGTGCCAGCATTCCGGGACAACGGAACACTGAAGCTTTCTTT
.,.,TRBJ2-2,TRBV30,CAWSNQGGTGELFF,TGTGCCTGGAGCAATCAGGGGGGCACCGGGGAGCTGTTTTTT
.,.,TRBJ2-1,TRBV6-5,CASSYYVPRGYEQFF,TGTGCCAGCAGTTACTACGTGCCCCGGGGGTATGAGCAGTTCTTC
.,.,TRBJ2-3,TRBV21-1,CASSSLRNSTDTQYF,TGTGCCAGCAGCAGCCTCAGGAACAGCACAGATACGCAGTATTTT
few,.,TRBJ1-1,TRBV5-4,CASSFVGGTEAFF,TGTGCCAGCAGCTTCGTCGGGGGAACTGAAGCTTTCTTT
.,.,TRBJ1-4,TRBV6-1,CASSTGQGPNEKLFF,TGTGCCAGCAGTACCGGGCAGGGCCCTAATGAAAAACTGTTTTTT
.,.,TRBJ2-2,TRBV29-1,CSVEAVTGSGELFF,TGCAGCGTTGAGGCTGTCACAGGGTCCGGGGAGCTGTTTTTT
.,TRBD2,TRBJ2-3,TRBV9,CASSVSTSGTDTQYF,TGTGCCAGCAGCGTAAGCACTAGCGGCACAGATACGCAGTATTTT
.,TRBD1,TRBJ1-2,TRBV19,CASRDRGNYGYTF,TGTGCCAGTAGGGACAGGGGTAACTATGGCTACACCTTC
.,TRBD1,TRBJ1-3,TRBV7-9,CASSNTGGSGNTIYF,TGTGCCAGCAGCAATACAGGGGGCTCTGGAAACACCATATATTTT
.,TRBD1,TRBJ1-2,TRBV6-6,CASSYPGQVNYGYTF,TGTGCCAGCAGTTACCCGGGACAGGTTAACTATGGCTACACCTTC
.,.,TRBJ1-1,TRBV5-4,CASSLGLAPEAFF,TGTGCCAGCAGCTTGGGCTTAGCCCCTGAAGCTTTCTTT
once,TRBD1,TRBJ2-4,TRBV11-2,CASSLGKQGAAKNIQYF,TGTGCCAGCAGCTTAGGCAAACAGGGGGCGGCCAAAAACATTCAGTACTTC
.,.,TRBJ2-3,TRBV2,CASSEHTDTQYF,TGTGCCAGCAGTGAACACACAGATACGCAGTATTTT
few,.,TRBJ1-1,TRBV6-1,CASSDRNTEAFF,TGTGCCAGCAGTGACAGGAACACTGAAGCTTTCTTT
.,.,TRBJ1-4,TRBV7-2,CASSFGGGDYHEKLFF,TGTGCCAGCAGCTTTGGGGGGGGCGATTACCATGAAAAACTGTTTTTT
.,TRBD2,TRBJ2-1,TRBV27,CASSLVAGEYNEQFF,TGTGCCAGCAGTTTAGTAGCGGGAGAGTACAATGAGCAGTTCTTC
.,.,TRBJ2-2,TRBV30,CAWSVSGLAGELFF,TGTGCCTGGAGTGTATCAGGGTTAGCCGGGGAGCTGTTTTTT
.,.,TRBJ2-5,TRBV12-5,CASGSQSQEPQYF,TGTGCTAGTGGTTCCCAGTCCCAAGAACCCCAGTACTTC
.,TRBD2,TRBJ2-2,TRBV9,CASERPGGRAGELFF,TGTGCCAGCGAACGCCCGGGCGGGAGGGCCGGGGAGCTGTTTTTT
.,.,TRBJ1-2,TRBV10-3,CAISAGDLIYGYTF,TGTGCCATCAGTGCGGGGGACCTGATCTATGGCTACACCTTC
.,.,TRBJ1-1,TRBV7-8,CASSARELNTEAFF,TGTGCCAGCAGCGCCCGGGAACTGAACACTGAAGCTTTCTTT
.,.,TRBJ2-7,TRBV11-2,CASRSLRGRSSYEQYF,TGTGCCAGCCGGTCATTGCGGGGAAGGAGCTCCTACGAGCAGTACTTC
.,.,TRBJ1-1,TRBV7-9,CASSLQGRGTEAFF,TGTGCCAGCAGCTTACAGGGGCGAGGAACTGAAGCTTTCTTT
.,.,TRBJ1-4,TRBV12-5,CASGPATATNEKLFF,TGTGCTAGTGGTCCCGCGACAGCAACTAATGAAAAACTGTTTTTT
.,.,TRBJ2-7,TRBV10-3,CAISEIQGEQYF,TGTGCCATCAGTGAAATACAGGGCGAGCAGTACTTC
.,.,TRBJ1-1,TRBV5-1,CASSLGGSGSEAFF,TGCGCCAGCAGCTTGGGGGGGTCCGGGAGTGAAGCTTTCTTT